Following are 25 T cell receptor beta chains from one sample sequenced in a study of cytomegalovirus exposure and HLA in healthy donors. PCR primers comprised 60 Vbeta and 13 Jbeta primers. Data came from immunoSEQ multiplex PCR; TCRdb stores just in-frame clones and leaves some out. Among some 180,000 clones listed, 77% were seen once. The specimen sequenced was PBMCs. The origin of the receptors is a woman aged 55-70 years in good health and CMV-seropositive.

There are a few counts of this clone. V usage is TRBV6-1 and J usage is TRBJ2-2; tentatively, D is TRBD1 (6 bases). Between the trimmed V and J ends, which lost 4 bases and 6 bases, there was a span of 12 bases. Germline V gene data show CDR1 as MNHNS and CDR2 as SASEGT. CDR3 length: 14 amino acids. The CDR3 reads CASSGLAGAGELFF. In nucleotides, the CDR3 is TGTGCCAGCAGTGGTCTAGCAGGGGCCGGGGAGCTGTTTTTT.

The chain carries TRBV28 and TRBJ1-2; D unclear. Trimming took off 5 bases at V and 8 bases at J, with 15 bases between the two ends. Germline V lookup: CDR1 MDHEN, CDR2 SYDVKM. CDR3 size: 13 residues. CDR3: CASSIRELGGYTF. Here the CDR3 DNA reads TGTGCCAGCAGTATCCGGGAGCTGGGAGGCTACACCTTC.

The CDR3 nucleotides read TGTGCCAGCAGCGGGAACAACAGGGGCAACTATGGCTACACCTTC. It codes for CASSGNNRGNYGYTF. The chain recombines TRBV9 with TRBJ1-2; 7 nucleotides agree with TRBD1. The CDR3 is 15 residues long. Unmatched junction bases numbered 7, after V lost 3 bases and J lost 2 bases. The germline V gene encodes CDR1 SGDLS and CDR2 YYNGEE.

The chain combines TRBV18 with TRBJ2-7; perhaps TRBD1 as D (7 bases). The CDR3 has 16 amino acids. Germline CDR1 KGHSH, CDR2 LQKENI. Trimming removed 3 bases from V and 7 bases from J, with 22 bases in between. The CDR3 bases are TGTGCCAGCTCACCCTTTACGCAGGACAGGACTAATGAGCAGTACTTC. It yields the protein CASSPFTQDRTNEQYF.

This clone has only a few counts. The chain links TRBV9 to TRBJ2-3, with TRBD2 matching 14 bases. The CDR3 sequence is 18 residues long. Germline values: CDR1 SGDLS, CDR2 YYNGEE. V dropped 0 bases and J dropped 2; count of bases not matched to a gene: 5. The CDR3 coding sequence is TGTGCCAGCAGCGTAGCCGGGACTAGCGGGGGCTACACAGATACGCAGTATTTT. Translated, it gives CASSVAGTSGGYTDTQYF.

The V and J genes are TRBV4-3 and TRBJ1-6; D may be TRBD1 (6 bases). The germline V gene has CDR1 LGHNA and CDR2 YSLEER. The CDR3 totals 15 residues. The V end was cut by 5 bases, the J end by 2 bases, with 10 bases between. CDR3 nucleotides: TGCGCCAGCAGCTCTGGACAGACCTATAATTCACCCCTCCACTTT. It is translated as CASSSGQTYNSPLHF.

Notes on this clone: This sample also contains other DNA sequences that code for the same CDR3. CDR3 sequence reads: CASSPRLDAYEQYF. The CDR3 nucleotides are TGTGCCAGCAGCCCCCGACTCGACGCCTACGAGCAGTACTTC. The gene calls are TRBV11-1 and TRBJ2-7; D not resolved. The length of the CDR3 is 14 residues. Trimming pared 5 bases from V and 2 bases from J, leaving 13 bases between. Germline V gene lookup returns CDR1 SGHAT and CDR2 FQDESV (reference sequence).

The chain couples TRBV28 to TRBJ2-7; a weak D match, TRBD1 (6 bases). The CDR3 length is 12 residues. Germline lookup yields CDR1 MDHEN and CDR2 SYDVKM. The CDR3 is CVTRDTGYEQYF. CDR3 DNA: TGTGTAACCAGGGACACCGGGTACGAGCAGTACTTC.

The chain employs TRBV10-2 and TRBJ1-1; maybe TRBD1 (5 bases). CDR3 size: 14 residues. V dropped 8 bases and J dropped 1 base, with 14 bases sitting between them. The V gene's germline CDR1 is WSHSY and CDR2 SAAADI. The CDR3 protein is CASRTNGQNTEAFF. The CDR3 DNA reads TGCGCCAGCCGAACAAACGGACAGAACACTGAAGCTTTCTTT.

This clone was seen a few times. This rearrangement joins TRBV10-3 to TRBJ1-5, with TRBD1 identical over 10 bases. V gave up 5 bases and J gave up 5 bases; unmatched junction bases: 3. The CDR3 covers 14 residues. CDR1 and CDR2 from the germline V gene are ENHRY and SYGVKD. CDR3 amino acids: CAISSGTGDQPQHF. CDR3 DNA: TGTGCCATCAGTTCCGGGACAGGGGATCAGCCCCAGCATTTT.

CDR3 DNA: TGCAGCGTTGAAGAACGGGACAGTGAAAAACTGTTTTTT. Translated, it gives CSVEERDSEKLFF. The chain couples TRBV29-1 to TRBJ1-4; TRBD1 aligns across 7 bases. V was clipped by 0 bases and J by 7 bases; unmatched bases: 2. The CDR3 loop spans 13 amino acids. Germline-derived CDR1 and CDR2 are SQVTM and ANQGSEA.

CDR3 loop: CAWSADLENEQFF. CDR3 in DNA: TGTGCCTGGAGTGCTGACCTGGAGAATGAGCAGTTCTTC. The chain links TRBV30 to TRBJ2-1, with D hard to call. The CDR3 spans 13 residues. Trimming shortened V by 1 base and J by 7 bases, and 11 bases separated the two germline ends. Looked up from germline, CDR1 is GTSNPN and CDR2 is SVGIG (reference sequence).

This chain joins TRBV19 and TRBJ1-5; D is unclear. The germline gives CDR1 LNHDA, CDR2 SQIVND (reference sequence). Trimming removed 1 base from V and 4 bases from J, with 8 bases in between. CDR3 size: 14 residues. This CDR3 is CASSIVRLNQPQHF. The CDR3 bases are TGTGCCAGTAGTATAGTCCGCCTAAATCAGCCCCAGCATTTT.

The chain recombines TRBV6-1 with TRBJ2-1; 10 nucleotides line up with TRBD2. The CDR3 loop spans 13 amino acids. V lost 7 bases and J lost 10; bases outside the gene matches: 7. CDR1 MNHNS and CDR2 SASEGT come from the germline V gene. The CDR3 loop is CASKREGSREQFF. CDR3 bases: TGTGCCAGCAAGCGGGAGGGAAGTAGGGAGCAGTTCTTC.

In this sample, this clone turned up once. This rearrangement joins TRBV5-1 to TRBJ2-7, with 11 positions matching TRBD1. CDR3 length: 14 residues. Unmatched junction bases numbered 5, after V lost 4 bases and J lost 5 bases. Germline CDR1 is SGHRS and CDR2 is YFSETQ. As DNA, the CDR3 is TGCGCCAGCAGCCGGGACAGGGGGAGGGACGAGCAGTACTTC. Protein sequence: CASSRDRGRDEQYF.

This clone was seen a handful of times. The chain carries TRBV7-6 and TRBJ2-6; 7 bases align to TRBD2. Per the germline V gene, CDR1 is SGHVS and CDR2 is FNYEAQ. CDR3 length: 20 amino acids. J lost 0 bases, V lost 6 bases, and 17 bases had no gene match. The CDR3, as DNA: TGTGCCAGCAGACCAACGGGGGGAACTTCATTCCACTCTGGGGCCAACGTCCTGACTTTC. This codes for CASRPTGGTSFHSGANVLTF.

This chain connects TRBV5-1 to TRBJ2-7; 8 bases are shared with TRBD1. After removal of 2 bases from V and 3 bases from J, the junction contained 4 bases not matched to a gene. Germline V lookup: CDR1 SGHRS, CDR2 YFSETQ. The CDR3 contains 14 residues. The CDR3 spells CASSFGTGDYEQYF. Here the CDR3 DNA reads TGCGCCAGCAGCTTTGGGACAGGAGACTACGAGCAGTACTTC.

This clone was found a few times. V is TRBV28 and J is TRBJ1-4; 10 positions agree with TRBD1. V gave up 4 bases and J gave up 10 bases; unmatched junction bases: 9. This CDR3 is built from 15 residues. Germline CDR1 MDHEN, CDR2 SYDVKM. Here the CDR3 reads CASSSRDRGSGKLFF. Written as DNA, the CDR3 is TGTGCCAGCAGTTCTAGGGACAGGGGTTCTGGAAAACTGTTTTTT. Using reference TRBV28 and TRBJ1-4 for the parts outside the CDR3, the full variable domain is DVKVTQSSRYLVKRTGEKVFLECVQDMDHENMFWYRQDPGLGLRLIYFSYDVKMKEKGDIPEGYSVSREKKERFSLILESASTNQTSMYLCASSSRDRGSGKLFFGSGTQLSVL.

The chain is built from TRBV5-1 and TRBJ2-5, with no clear D. V lost 5 bases and J lost 3, with 8 bases in between. Germline V lookup: CDR1 SGHRS, CDR2 YFSETQ. The CDR3 length is 12 residues. CDR3 amino acids: CASSHIEETQYF. CDR3 DNA sequence: TGCGCCAGCAGTCATATAGAAGAGACCCAGTACTTC.

J is TRBJ2-3 and V is TRBV21-1; the table names TRBD2, a call not compared with the DNA. TRBV21-1 is a known pseudogene. CDR3 length: 18 amino acids. In DNA, the CDR3 is TGTGCCAGCAGCAAAAGGAAGGTGAGGGAGGGATTTGTAGATACGCAGTATTTT. Protein sequence: CASSKRKVREGFVDTQYF.

The gene calls are TRBV7-7 and TRBJ2-5, with 16 bases fitting TRBD2. Germline CDR1 is SSHAT and CDR2 is FNYEAQ (reference sequence). The junction had 17 bases not matched to a gene; V was cut back by 5 bases and J by 8 bases. The CDR3 loop spans 19 amino acids. CDR3 in amino acids: CASSPMVGLAGGRSETQYF. The CDR3 region has the DNA TGTGCCAGCAGCCCCATGGTGGGACTAGCGGGGGGGCGATCAGAAACCCAGTACTTC. The entire variable domain, with the rest obtained from reference TRBV7-7 and TRBJ2-5, is as follows: GAGVSQSPRYKVTKRGQDVTLRCDPISSHATLYWYQQALGQGPEFLTYFNYEAQPDKSGLPSDRFSAERPEGSISTLTIQRTEQRDSAMYRCASSPMVGLAGGRSETQYFGPGTRLLVL.

The CDR3 reads CASSLLMSYNEQFF. The CDR3 bases are TGTGCCAGCAGTTTATTAATGTCCTACAATGAGCAGTTCTTC. The chain combines TRBV28 with TRBJ2-1; D unresolved. The V gene lost 1 base and the J gene lost 1 base, with 5 bases spanning the gap. The CDR3 consists of 14 residues. The germline V gene has CDR1 MDHEN and CDR2 SYDVKM.

The chain uses TRBV10-2 and TRBJ2-7, with D unresolved. The ends were cut back, 5 bases at V and 0 bases at J, with 5 bases in the middle. Germline V lookup: CDR1 WSHSY, CDR2 SAAADI. The CDR3 spans 12 residues. CDR3 region: CASSPISYEQYF. Written as DNA, the CDR3 is TGCGCCAGCAGTCCCATCTCCTACGAGCAGTACTTC.

The chain joins TRBV28 to TRBJ2-7, with 8 bases lining up with TRBD1. V dropped 8 bases and J dropped 12; count of bases not matched to a gene: 21. This CDR3 region has 15 residues. The germline V gene has CDR1 MDHEN and CDR2 SYDVKM. The CDR3 DNA reads as TGTGCCAGCCAGGACCGCGATAGACAGGGGAGGATGGGGTACTTC. Its protein is CASQDRDRQGRMGYF.

The chain has TRBV28 and TRBJ1-1; D not resolved. In germline, CDR1 is MDHEN, CDR2 SYDVKM. V shed 7 bases and J shed 11 bases, with 14 bases lying between them. The CDR3 extends over 11 amino acids. CDR3 coding DNA: TGTGCCAGCACCAAGGAGAGGTTGGCTTTCTTT. It translates to CASTKERLAFF. Supplemented by reference TRBV28 and TRBJ1-1, the full variable domain reads DVKVTQSSRYLVKRTGEKVFLECVQDMDHENMFWYRQDPGLGLRLIYFSYDVKMKEKGDIPEGYSVSREKKERFSLILESASTNQTSMYLCASTKERLAFFGQGTRLTVV.